The clone carrying this TCR beta chain was recorded only once. Its target is not known. Patients who had autoimmune disease history or got systemic immunosuppression were left out. The data derive from a study of OX40 agonist ivuxolimab in advanced cancers. Study-wide findings and caveats: Some patients who did not respond also had low normalized T-cell clonal expansion. The investigators did not determine what antigen specificity the expanded peripheral T cells had. More expanded clones were seen, on average, in CD8+ T cells than in CD4+.

V lost 5 bases to trimming and J lost 11 bases, with 21 bases between them. The CDR3 has 14 residues. From germline, CDR1 is LNHDA and CDR2 SQIVND (reference sequence). Data came from immunoSEQ multiplex PCR; TCRdb stores just in-frame clones and leaves some out. Of more than 70,000 clones in the sample, approximately 83% are singletons; the top ten hold under 0.55%. The starting material was CD4+ or CD8+ T cells sorted from blood, obtained in a trial of the OX40 agonist ivuxolimab. The chain joins TRBV19 to TRBJ1-1; possible D gene TRBD1, 6 bases. The origin of this receptor is an adult with an advanced solid tumor such as melanoma, head and neck, liver or kidney cancer. The CDR3, as DNA: TGTGCCAGTAGTCCGTCCTCGTCAGGGGCTGGGGCTTTCTTT. It yields the protein CASSPSSSGAGAFF.